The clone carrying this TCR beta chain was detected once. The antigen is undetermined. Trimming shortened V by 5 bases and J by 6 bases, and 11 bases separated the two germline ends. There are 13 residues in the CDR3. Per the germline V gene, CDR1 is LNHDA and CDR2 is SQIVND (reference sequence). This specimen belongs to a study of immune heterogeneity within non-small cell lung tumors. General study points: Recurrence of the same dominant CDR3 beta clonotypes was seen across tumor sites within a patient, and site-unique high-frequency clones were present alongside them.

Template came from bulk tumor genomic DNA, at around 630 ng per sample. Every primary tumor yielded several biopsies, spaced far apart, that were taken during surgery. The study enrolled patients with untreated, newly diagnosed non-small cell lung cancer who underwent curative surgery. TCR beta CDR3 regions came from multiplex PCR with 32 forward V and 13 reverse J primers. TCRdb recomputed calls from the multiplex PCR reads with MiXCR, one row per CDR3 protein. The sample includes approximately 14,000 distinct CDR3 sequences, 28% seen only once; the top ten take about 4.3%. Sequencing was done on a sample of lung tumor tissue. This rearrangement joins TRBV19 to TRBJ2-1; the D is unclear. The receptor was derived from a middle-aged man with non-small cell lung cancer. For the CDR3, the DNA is TGTGCCAGTAGTCTACCTTACCCCAATGAGCAGTTCTTC. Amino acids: CASSLPYPNEQFF.